These 22 T cell receptor beta chains were all obtained from the same sample, sequenced in a study of post-analysis software for immune sequencing data. Study-wide points: A few TRBV segments appeared more often in patients than in controls, and TRBV5-6, TRBV5-1 and TRBV20-1 were among these.

Which antigens these TCRs recognize remains unknown. Sequencing libraries made from TCR beta cDNA carried unique molecular identifiers. TCRdb passed the PCR reads through MiXCR, listing each CDR3 protein once. The data contain about 770,000 distinct CDR3 sequences, about half of them singletons. Material: blood. The receptors shown here come from a girl aged 5-17 years with multiple sclerosis.

This clonotype was picked up a small number of times. This chain links TRBV7-9 with TRBJ2-1; 8 nucleotides match TRBD2. After removal of 5 bases from V and 5 bases from J, the junction contained 11 bases not matched to a gene. Looked up from germline, CDR1 is SEHNR and CDR2 is FQNEAQ (reference sequence). The CDR3 has 16 residues. CDR3 loop: CASSPPGGSRDNEQFF. The CDR3 nucleotides read TGTGCCAGCAGCCCCCCGGGGGGGAGCCGAGACAATGAGCAGTTCTTC.

The chain employs TRBV7-9 and TRBJ2-1; the D gene is possibly TRBD1 (5 bases). The CDR3 runs 14 residues. Trimming pared 2 bases from V and 5 bases from J, leaving 10 bases between. Germline assignment: CDR1 SEHNR and CDR2 FQNEAQ (reference sequence). The CDR3 loop is CASSLLDRDNEQFF. CDR3 nucleotide sequence: TGTGCCAGCAGCTTATTAGACAGAGACAATGAGCAGTTCTTC.

The J gene is TRBJ2-5, the V gene TRBV9, with D possibly TRBD2 on 5 matching bases. Germline CDR1 reads SGDLS; CDR2 reads YYNGEE. Trimming cost V 3 bases and J 5 bases, with 23 bases left between them. This CDR3 is built from 17 residues. The CDR3 sequence is CASSDHLVDPGGETQYF. The DNA for the CDR3 is TGTGCCAGCAGCGACCACCTCGTGGACCCCGGCGGGGAGACCCAGTACTTC.

The chain recombines TRBV2 with TRBJ2-1, with D perhaps TRBD2 (6 bases). V shed 3 bases and J shed 6 bases, with 18 bases lying between them. Germline CDR1 is SNHLY and CDR2 is FYNNEI. The CDR3 consists of 16 residues. The CDR3 coding sequence is TGTGCCAGCAGTGATCCGCGGGACTCGGTACTCAATGAGCAGTTCTTC. This sequence encodes CASSDPRDSVLNEQFF.

V usage is TRBV29-1 and J usage is TRBJ2-7; the D gene could be TRBD1 or TRBD2 (5 bases each). Germline assignment: CDR1 SQVTM and CDR2 ANQGSEA. The CDR3 contains 16 residues. V was trimmed by 2 bases and J by 2 bases, leaving 19 bases between them. CDR3 protein: CSVENPGTETPYEQYF. The CDR3 DNA reads TGCAGCGTTGAAAACCCCGGGACCGAAACCCCCTACGAGCAGTACTTC.

This clonotype showed up just a few times. This chain uses TRBV28 with TRBJ2-1; TRBD2 aligns across 8 bases. Germline assignment: CDR1 MDHEN and CDR2 SYDVKM. This CDR3 region has 17 residues. With V trimmed by 4 bases and J by 2 bases, 10 bases remained unmatched. The CDR3 spells CASSSGGREDPYNEQFF. The CDR3 coding sequence is TGTGCCAGCAGTTCGGGCGGGCGGGAGGACCCCTACAATGAGCAGTTCTTC.

This clonotype was picked up a small number of times. This chain links TRBV28 with TRBJ2-5; TRBD1 is a possible D gene (6 bases). Trimming pared 5 bases from V and 2 bases from J, leaving 12 bases between. CDR1 and CDR2 from the germline V gene are MDHEN and SYDVKM. The CDR3 contains 14 residues. The CDR3 loop is CASSIQGRQETQYF. In DNA, the CDR3 is TGTGCCAGCAGTATCCAGGGGCGGCAAGAGACCCAGTACTTC.

The sample holds a few counts of this clonotype. The chain carries TRBV7-6 and TRBJ1-6, with a weak D call TRBD1 (5 bases). The V gene's germline CDR1 is SGHVS and CDR2 FNYEAQ. The CDR3 sequence is 13 residues long. V was pared by 0 bases and J by 14 bases, with 11 bases between. CDR3 protein: CASSLAPGRALHF. CDR3 nucleotides: TGTGCCAGCAGCTTAGCGCCGGGACGGGCCCTCCACTTT.

This clonotype came up a few times. The rearrangement uses TRBV2 and TRBJ2-7; tentative D call: TRBD1 (6 bases). CDR1 is SNHLY, CDR2 FYNNEI, per germline. This CDR3 has 14 residues. Trimming cost V 4 bases and J 3 bases, with 13 bases left between them. The CDR3 DNA follows: TGTGCCAGCAGTGCACAGGGTCGGTTCTACGAGCAGTACTTC. Its translation is CASSAQGRFYEQYF.

Worth noting for this clonotype: One end of the junction varies from germline; a read error may be responsible. The rearrangement joins TRBV7-9 to TRBJ2-7; a possible D gene is TRBD1 (6 bases). The germline gives CDR1 SEHNR, CDR2 FQNEAQ (reference sequence). CDR3 size: 14 residues. DNA for the CDR3: TGCGCCAGCAGTCCTCAGGGGAAGCCCCACGAGCAGTACTTC. Translation gives CASSPQGKPHEQYF. Together with reference TRBV7-9 and TRBJ2-7, the CDR3 gives the full variable domain: DTGVSQNPRHKITKRGQNVTFRCDPISEHNRLYWYRQTLGQGPEFLTYFQNEAQLEKSRLLSDRFSAERPKGSFSTLEIQRTEQGDSAMYLCASSPQGKPHEQYFGPGTRLTVT.

This chain connects TRBV7-2 to TRBJ2-4; 7 nucleotides match TRBD2. The CDR3 has 14 residues. Germline CDR1 is SGHTA and CDR2 is FQGNSA. The trim removed 1 base at V and 6 bases at J, leaving 3 bases unmatched. The CDR3 DNA follows: TGTGCCAGCAGCTTAGGTGGGGGGGGAAACATTCAGTACTTC. Residues: CASSLGGGGNIQYF.

The CDR3 DNA is TGTGCCAGCAGTTTAGGGCACGGAGGGAACAATGAGCAGTTCTTC. Translating it yields CASSLGHGGNNEQFF. This rearrangement joins TRBV12-3 or TRBV12-4 to TRBJ2-1, with D perhaps matching TRBD2 (6 bases). The V and J ends lost 1 base and 5 bases respectively, with 12 bases between them. This CDR3 contains 15 residues.

The chain has TRBV28 and TRBJ1-2; no reliable D call. The V gene lost 5 bases and the J gene lost 8 bases, with 21 bases spanning the gap. This CDR3 contains 15 residues. Looked up from germline, CDR1 is MDHEN and CDR2 is SYDVKM. The CDR3 sequence is CASSESGLRKEGYTF. The DNA of the CDR3 is TGTGCCAGCAGTGAATCGGGCCTCCGGAAGGAGGGCTACACCTTC.

The rearrangement uses TRBV2 and TRBJ2-1, with D unresolved. V gave up 2 bases and J gave up 0 bases, with 8 bases separating them. CDR1 and CDR2 (germline): SNHLY, FYNNEI. This CDR3 is built from 15 residues. The DNA of the CDR3 is TGTGCCAGCAGTGAACGGCGGTTCTCCTACAATGAGCAGTTCTTC. Amino acids: CASSERRFSYNEQFF. Complete variable domain (other parts from reference TRBV2 and TRBJ2-1): EPEVTQTPSHQVTQMGQEVILRCVPISNHLYFYWYRQILGQKVEFLVSFYNNEISEKSEIFDDQFSVERPDGSNFTLKIRSTKLEDSAMYFCASSERRFSYNEQFFGPGTRLTVL.

This clonotype was counted only a few times. The chain links TRBV20-1 to TRBJ2-7, with D tentatively TRBD1 or TRBD2 (6 bases each). Germline assignment: CDR1 DFQATT and CDR2 SNEGSKA (reference sequence). The CDR3 has 16 residues. V lost 4 bases, J lost 0 bases, and 19 bases lay in between. The DNA of the CDR3 is TGCAGTGCTACCCCATCGAGGAGGGGGAGCTCCTACGAGCAGTACTTC. It is translated as CSATPSRRGSSYEQYF.

This clonotype was seen only a few times. This chain links TRBV20-1 with TRBJ2-7, with TRBD2 identical over 8 bases. The germline CDR1 and CDR2 sequences are DFQATT and SNEGSKA (reference sequence). This CDR3 is built from 13 residues. With 2 bases clipped from V and 2 bases from J, the junction kept 2 bases outside the gene matches. CDR3 nucleotides: TGCAGTGCTAGAAAGCGGGAGCCCTACGAGCAGTACTTC. Amino acid sequence: CSARKREPYEQYF.

The chain employs TRBV7-9 and TRBJ2-5, with unresolved D. The V end lost 4 bases, the J end lost 11 bases, and 11 bases lay between the germline ends. This CDR3 is 11 amino acids long. Germline V gives CDR1 SEHNR, CDR2 FQNEAQ (reference sequence). The CDR3: CASSWISEQYF. The CDR3 nucleotides are TGTGCCAGCAGCTGGATTTCGGAGCAGTACTTC.

Only a few counts were recorded for this clonotype. V usage is TRBV7-8 and J usage is TRBJ2-3, with TRBD2 identical over 9 bases. V was clipped by 5 bases and J by 6 bases; unmatched bases: 9. The CDR3 is 15 amino acids. CDR1 is SGHVS, CDR2 FQNEAQ, per germline. Written as DNA, the CDR3 is TGTGCCAGCAGCCTAACGCCTCTAGCGGGGGATACGCAGTATTTT. Amino acids: CASSLTPLAGDTQYF.

This clonotype was seen more than once but under ten times. J is TRBJ1-2 and V is TRBV6-5; 7 positions agree with TRBD1. This CDR3 region has 14 residues. V gave up 2 bases and J gave up 5 bases; unmatched junction bases: 5. Per germline, CDR1 MNHEY and CDR2 SVGAGI. The CDR3 reads CASSYDQGGYGYTF. The CDR3, as DNA: TGTGCCAGCAGTTACGACCAGGGGGGGTATGGCTACACCTTC.

The chain uses TRBV4-1 and TRBJ1-1; D perhaps matches TRBD1 (6 bases). Germline lookup yields CDR1 MGHRA and CDR2 YSYEKL. This CDR3 is built from 16 residues. V dropped 1 base and J dropped 2 bases, with 14 bases sitting between them. In DNA, the CDR3 is TGCGCCAGCAGCCAAGGGACAGCTAGGGTAAACACTGAAGCTTTCTTT. Its translation is CASSQGTARVNTEAFF.

This clonotype turned up a few times. The gene calls are TRBV20-1 and TRBJ2-5, with unresolved D. This CDR3 comprises 15 residues. Trimming pared 0 bases from V and 5 bases from J, leaving 16 bases between. Germline V gene sequence: CDR1 DFQATT, CDR2 SNEGSKA (reference sequence). CDR3 protein: CSAREVGRRRETQYF. For the CDR3, the DNA is TGCAGTGCTAGAGAGGTCGGGCGGAGACGGGAGACCCAGTACTTC.

This chain joins TRBV29-1 and TRBJ2-7; 8 bases agree with TRBD2. Germline lookup yields CDR1 SQVTM and CDR2 ANQGSEA. V lost 0 bases and J lost 2; bases outside the gene matches: 6. The CDR3 consists of 15 residues. The CDR3 is CSVEDPTSEAYEQYF. The CDR3 nucleotides read TGCAGCGTTGAAGATCCGACTAGCGAAGCCTACGAGCAGTACTTC.